One sample yielded the 11 T cell receptor beta chains listed below, sequenced in a study of shared clonotypes between healthy human individuals. Here immunoSEQ multiplex PCR was the method, and the copy in TCRdb shows in-frame clones only, minus some. The sample includes about 600,000 clones, around 97% seen only once; the top ten take 0.057%. Sequencing was performed on naive CD4+ T cells sorted from blood. Subset given: CD45RA+ positively selected. All receptors derive from a woman in her twenties or thirties in good health.

The CDR3 reads CASNEGGVMNTEAFF. The CDR3 nucleotides read TGTGCCAGCAACGAAGGGGGGGTTATGAACACTGAAGCTTTCTTT. The chain couples TRBV28 to TRBJ1-1, with D tentatively TRBD1 (6 bases). CDR1 and CDR2 from the germline V gene are MDHEN and SYDVKM. The germline V and J ends were trimmed by 7 bases and 0 bases, with 15 bases remaining between them. The CDR3 contains 15 residues.

The rearrangement links TRBV7-2 to TRBJ2-5; D might be TRBD1 or TRBD2, each matching 5 bases. V was pared by 1 base and J by 4 bases, with 10 bases between. This CDR3 contains 14 residues. The germline gives CDR1 SGHTA, CDR2 FQGNSA. CDR3 bases: TGTGCCAGCAGCTTAGGTGGGGGTCGAGAGACCCAGTACTTC. Its translation is CASSLGGGRETQYF.

The V and J genes are TRBV7-9 and TRBJ2-5; perhaps TRBD1 as D (5 bases). The closer fit of TRBJ2-7 to the DNA end suggests the J call may be wrong. CDR3 length: 13 residues. Germline-derived CDR1 and CDR2 are SEHNR and FQNEAQ (reference sequence). The CDR3 is CASRAADSYEQYF. The CDR3 DNA is TGTGCCAGCAGGGCGGCCGACAGCTACGAGCAGTACTTC.

This rearrangement joins TRBV4-2 to TRBJ2-1, with a possible D match to TRBD1 (6 bases). Deletions cut 0 bases from V and 4 bases from J, with 13 bases between. Germline CDR1 is LGHNA and CDR2 is YNFKEQ. The CDR3 length is 16 residues. The CDR3 sequence: CASSQDGGGSYNEQFF. The DNA for the CDR3 is TGTGCCAGCAGCCAAGATGGGGGCGGGTCTTACAATGAGCAGTTCTTC.

V gene TRBV27 combines with J gene TRBJ2-1; 10 bases align to TRBD2. Germline CDR1 MNHEY, CDR2 SMNVEV (reference sequence). Trimming cost V 5 bases and J 9 bases; bases outside gene matches: 7. The CDR3 covers 14 residues. The CDR3 reads CASSASGSAGEQFF. DNA for the CDR3: TGTGCCAGCAGTGCTAGCGGGAGTGCCGGTGAGCAGTTCTTC.

V is TRBV28 and J is TRBJ1-1; D unclear. CDR1 MDHEN and CDR2 SYDVKM come from the germline V gene. This CDR3 comprises 11 residues. Trimming left V 6 bases short and J 7 bases short, with 9 bases between. The CDR3 reads CASSPGFEAFF. The CDR3 DNA follows: TGTGCCAGCAGCCCAGGATTTGAAGCTTTCTTT. Based on the CDR3 plus reference TRBV28 and TRBJ1-1, the full variable domain is DVKVTQSSRYLVKRTGEKVFLECVQDMDHENMFWYRQDPGLGLRLIYFSYDVKMKEKGDIPEGYSVSREKKERFSLILESASTNQTSMYLCASSPGFEAFFGQGTRLTVV.

This rearrangement joins TRBV5-1 to TRBJ1-1, with D perhaps TRBD1 (6 bases). The V end was cut by 4 bases, the J end by 0 bases, with 22 bases between. The CDR3 is 18 residues long. Germline V gene data show CDR1 as SGHRS and CDR2 as YFSETQ. The CDR3 bases are TGCGCCAGCAGCGCATTACAGGGTAGTGGGTTGGTGAACACTGAAGCTTTCTTT. This codes for CASSALQGSGLVNTEAFF.

This clone showed up just once. In DNA, the CDR3 is TGCGCCAGCAAGTCGAGGGCTAGCACAGATACGCAGTATTTT. Translation gives CASKSRASTDTQYF. The chain recombines TRBV5-1 with TRBJ2-3; a weak D match, TRBD2 (5 bases). CDR1 is SGHRS and CDR2 is YFSETQ in the germline V gene. Between the trimmed V and J ends, which lost 6 bases and 0 bases, there was a span of 11 bases. There are 14 residues in the CDR3.

The chain recombines TRBV13 with TRBJ2-2; unclear D gene. V was cut by 3 bases and J by 6 bases, with 2 bases left in between. Germline CDR1 reads PRHDT; CDR2 reads FYEKMQ (reference sequence). This CDR3 spans 11 amino acids. The CDR3 DNA follows: TGTGCCAGCAGCTTCTCCGGGGAGCTGTTTTTT. Protein product: CASSFSGELFF.

This chain connects TRBV5-1 to TRBJ2-3; 10 bases align to TRBD2. Germline CDR1 reads SGHRS; CDR2 reads YFSETQ. The V segment lost 4 bases and the J segment 2 bases; nucleotides outside the gene matches: 13. The CDR3 extends over 18 amino acids. CDR3 region: CASSPSLGLADHTDTQYF. In DNA form, the CDR3 reads TGCGCCAGCAGCCCCTCCTTAGGACTAGCGGACCACACAGATACGCAGTATTTT.

The rearrangement joins TRBV27 to TRBJ1-1; a possible D gene is TRBD1 (5 bases). The CDR3 has 14 amino acids. Germline V gives CDR1 MNHEY, CDR2 SMNVEV (reference sequence). Trimming cost V 8 bases and J 0 bases, with 13 bases left between them. The CDR3 spells CASLRGGLNTEAFF. The CDR3 nucleotides read TGTGCCAGCCTTCGGGGGGGGTTGAACACTGAAGCTTTCTTT.